The TCR beta chain described here comes from a study of shared clonotypes between healthy human individuals. Trimming shortened V by 3 bases and J by 1 base, and 8 bases separated the two germline ends. The length of the CDR3 is 13 residues. Germline V CDR1 and CDR2: SQVTM, ANQGSEA. Broader study findings: Generation probability values for non-shared clonotypes were lower than those for clonotypes shared by all four donors. Though the depth was large, rarefaction showed that sorted-subset sequencing was incomplete.

Method: immunoSEQ multiplex PCR; TCRdb's copy keeps in-frame clones and lacks some. The sample carries roughly 2.5 million clones, approximately 94% recorded once. On this clone itself: No antigen is known for it. This specimen includes other DNA sequences encoding the same CDR3.

The CD4+ fraction was divided into a CD45RA+ naive subset and a CD45RA-negative memory subset. This TCR came from a man aged 18-30 years in good health. Sequencing input: naive CD4+ T cells sorted from blood. Subset: CD45RA+ positively selected. The chain joins TRBV29-1 to TRBJ2-3; possibly TRBD2 for D (6 bases). The CDR3 here is CSVDTGGTDTQYF. CDR3 DNA: TGCAGCGTTGATACGGGGGGCACAGATACGCAGTATTTT.